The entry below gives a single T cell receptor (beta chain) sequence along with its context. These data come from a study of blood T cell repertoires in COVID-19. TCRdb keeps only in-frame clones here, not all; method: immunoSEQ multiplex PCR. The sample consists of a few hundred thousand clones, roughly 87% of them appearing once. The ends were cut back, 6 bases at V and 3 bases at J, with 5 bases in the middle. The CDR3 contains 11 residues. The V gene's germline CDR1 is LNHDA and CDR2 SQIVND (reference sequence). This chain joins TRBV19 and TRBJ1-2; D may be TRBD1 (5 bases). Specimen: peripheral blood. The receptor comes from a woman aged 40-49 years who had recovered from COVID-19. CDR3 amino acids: CASRTDYGYTF. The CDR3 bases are TGTGCCAGTAGGACAGACTATGGCTACACCTTC.